The 23 T cell receptor beta chains in this list originate from one sample, sequenced in a study of blood T cell repertoires in COVID-19. This table comes from immunoSEQ multiplex PCR, and its TCRdb copy is limited to in-frame clones, with some not included. Of about 130,000 clones in the sample, around four fifths were seen once. Sequencing was carried out using peripheral blood. These receptor sequences come from a man aged 55 to 69 who had recovered from COVID-19.

The genes are TRBV19 and TRBJ2-2; TRBD2 agrees at 14 bases. CDR3 size: 18 residues. Germline CDR1 is LNHDA and CDR2 is SQIVND (reference sequence). The V and J ends lost 10 bases and 5 bases, in that order; junction bases with no gene match: 15. Written as DNA, the CDR3 is TGTGCCACTTCACGGGGACTAGCGGGAGTGGGAGGAACCGGGGAGCTGTTTTTT. Amino acids: CATSRGLAGVGGTGELFF.

J is TRBJ2-7 and V is TRBV10-3; 7 nucleotides line up with TRBD1. V was clipped by 7 bases and J by 2 bases; unmatched bases: 5. This CDR3 has 13 amino acids. CDR1 is ENHRY and CDR2 is SYGVKD in the germline V gene. In DNA, the CDR3 is TGTGCCATCAACCCGGACAGGACCTACGAGCAGTACTTC. Translating it yields CAINPDRTYEQYF.

Only one count was recorded for this clone. J is TRBJ1-4 and V is TRBV6-1, with TRBD1 matching 8 bases. J gave up 3 bases and V 4 bases, and 16 bases lay outside the gene matches. CDR1 and CDR2 from the germline V gene are MNHNS and SASEGT. This CDR3 is built from 19 residues. CDR3 in DNA: TGTGCCAGCAGTGCCAAAGGCAGGGGGCGAAAACAGGCTAATGAAAAACTGTTTTTT. Its protein product is CASSAKGRGRKQANEKLFF.

The CDR3 loop is CSVEGTGNQPQHF. CDR3 nucleotide sequence: TGCAGCGTTGAAGGGACAGGGAATCAGCCCCAGCATTTT. The chain is built from TRBV29-1 and TRBJ1-5; 8 bases are shared with TRBD1. Germline lookup yields CDR1 SQVTM and CDR2 ANQGSEA. V lost 1 base to trimming and J lost 4 bases; unmatched junction nucleotides: 0. The CDR3 length is 13 residues.

The chain joins TRBV7-6 to TRBJ1-5; D remains ambiguous. CDR3 length: 15 residues. V lost 2 bases and J 0 bases, leaving 8 bases between the germline ends. Germline lookup yields CDR1 SGHVS and CDR2 FNYEAQ. CDR3 loop: CASSLLPVSNQPQHF. The CDR3, as DNA: TGTGCCAGCAGCTTACTTCCGGTTAGCAATCAGCCCCAGCATTTT.

The V and J genes are TRBV3-1 (or the pseudogene TRBV3-2) and TRBJ1-2; D perhaps matches TRBD1 (5 bases). The germline gives CDR1 LGHDT, CDR2 YNNKEL (reference sequence). Trimming took off 4 bases at V and 6 bases at J, with 12 bases between the two ends. This CDR3 has 13 amino acids. The CDR3 protein is CASSRDSAHGYTF. The CDR3 DNA is TGTGCCAGCAGCCGAGACAGCGCCCATGGCTACACCTTC.

The chain recombines TRBV19 with TRBJ1-3; D unclear. Trimming pared 2 bases from V and 0 bases from J, leaving 8 bases between. The CDR3 spans 15 residues. Per the germline V gene, CDR1 is LNHDA and CDR2 is SQIVND (reference sequence). As DNA, the CDR3 is TGTGCCAGTAGTATAACAGTCGTCTCTGGAAACACCATATATTTT. This codes for CASSITVVSGNTIYF.

The rearrangement joins TRBV30 to TRBJ1-5, with a weak D call TRBD1 (6 bases). Trimming stripped 0 bases from V and 3 bases from J, with 12 bases between. Germline CDR1 GTSNPN, CDR2 SVGIG (reference sequence). The CDR3 extends over 15 amino acids. The CDR3 region has the DNA TGTGCCTGGAGTGTACCGGGGGGGCACAATCAGCCCCAGCATTTT. Encoded protein: CAWSVPGGHNQPQHF.

V is TRBV19 and J is TRBJ2-1; D might be TRBD1 (5 bases). The germline V gene encodes CDR1 LNHDA and CDR2 SQIVND (reference sequence). Trimming cost V 5 bases and J 3 bases, with 11 bases left between them. The CDR3 runs to 14 residues. The CDR3 DNA reads TGTGCCAGTAGTCCTGGGGCCCTCTACAATGAGCAGTTCTTC. It specifies CASSPGALYNEQFF.

This chain connects TRBV28 to TRBJ2-7; the D gene is possibly TRBD1 (5 bases). The germline gives CDR1 MDHEN, CDR2 SYDVKM. The CDR3 has 17 amino acids. The V end was cut by 1 base, the J end by 2 bases, with 18 bases between. As DNA, the CDR3 is TGTGCCAGCAGTTTATCGCCGAATGCAGGGATCGCCTACGAGCAGTACTTC. Residues: CASSLSPNAGIAYEQYF. Full variable domain (rest looked up from reference TRBV28 and TRBJ2-7): DVKVTQSSRYLVKRTGEKVFLECVQDMDHENMFWYRQDPGLGLRLIYFSYDVKMKEKGDIPEGYSVSREKKERFSLILESASTNQTSMYLCASSLSPNAGIAYEQYFGPGTRLTVT.

This chain uses TRBV6-2 or TRBV6-3 with TRBJ1-5; perhaps TRBD1 as D (6 bases). In germline, CDR1 is MNHEY, CDR2 SVGEGT. The germline V and J ends were trimmed by 5 bases and 4 bases, with 9 bases remaining between them. The length of the CDR3 is 13 residues. CDR3 residues: CASSLDRNQPQHF. The CDR3 DNA reads TGTGCCAGCAGTCTCGACAGGAATCAGCCCCAGCATTTT.

V and J are TRBV24-1 and TRBJ1-1; 9 bases agree with TRBD1. CDR1 is KGHDR, CDR2 SFDVKD, per germline. This CDR3 comprises 19 residues. With 8 bases clipped from V and 0 bases from J, the junction kept 18 bases outside the gene matches. The CDR3 spells CATILRDRALLRMNTEAFF. CDR3 nucleotides: TGTGCCACCATCCTCCGGGACAGGGCACTACTGAGGATGAACACTGAAGCTTTCTTT.

The DNA of the CDR3 is TGCAGCGGTAAAGAGACCCAGTACTTC. Protein sequence: CSGKETQYF. J is TRBJ2-5 and V is TRBV29-1; D ambiguous. The CDR3 is 9 amino acids. The V and J ends lost 7 bases and 3 bases respectively, with 3 bases between them. Germline CDR1 is SQVTM and CDR2 is ANQGSEA. The variable domain in full, completed from reference TRBV29-1 and TRBJ2-5, reads SAVISQKPSRDICQRGTSLTIQCQVDSQVTMMFWYRQQPGQSLTLIATANQGSEATYESGFVIDKFPISRPNLTFSTLTVSNMSPEDSSIYLCSGKETQYFGPGTRLLVL.

The CDR3 region has the DNA TGTGCCAGCAGTTACGTGGAGACCGGCGAAGCTTTCTTT. This sequence encodes CASSYVETGEAFF. This sequence joins TRBV6-2 or TRBV6-3 and TRBJ1-1; D is unclear. In germline, CDR1 is MNHEY, CDR2 SVGEGT. Trimming pared 2 bases from V and 8 bases from J, leaving 12 bases between. The CDR3 spans 13 residues.

Concerning this clone: Different DNA sequences within this sample yield the same CDR3. The V gene is TRBV28, the J gene TRBJ2-3, with D maybe TRBD1 (6 bases). V dropped 6 bases and J dropped 5 bases, with 18 bases sitting between them. The CDR3 spans 15 residues. Germline assignment: CDR1 MDHEN and CDR2 SYDVKM. CDR3 DNA: TGTGCCAGCAGCCCATTACAGGGAGAGAAAGATACGCAGTATTTT. This gives the protein CASSPLQGEKDTQYF.

This chain links TRBV7-2 with TRBJ2-3, with D hard to call. Germline lookup yields CDR1 SGHTA and CDR2 FQGNSA. The CDR3 length is 12 residues. With 5 bases removed from V and 5 bases from J, the gap between germline ends came to 8 bases. CDR3 amino acids: CASSTRQDTQYF. Here the CDR3 DNA reads TGTGCCAGCAGCACCCGACAAGATACGCAGTATTTT.

The chain employs TRBV28 and TRBJ1-1; 10 nucleotides agree with TRBD1. V lost 6 bases and J lost 6; bases outside the gene matches: 4. Looked up from germline, CDR1 is MDHEN and CDR2 is SYDVKM. This CDR3 has 13 amino acids. The CDR3 protein is CASSSGQGAEAFF. In DNA form, the CDR3 reads TGTGCCAGCAGCTCTGGACAGGGGGCTGAAGCTTTCTTT.

This chain joins TRBV7-2 and TRBJ2-7, with TRBD2 matching 7 bases. The germline gives CDR1 SGHTA, CDR2 FQGNSA. The CDR3 is 15 amino acids. The ends lost 4 bases at V and 2 bases at J; junction bases unmatched: 8. DNA for the CDR3: TGTGCCAGCAGCTCAGGGAGGGACGGTACCTACGAGCAGTACTTC. It specifies CASSSGRDGTYEQYF. The full variable domain, with the rest looked up from reference TRBV7-2 and TRBJ2-7, is GAGVSQSPSNKVTEKGKDVELRCDPISGHTALYWYRQSLGQGLEFLIYFQGNSAPDKSGLPSDRFSAERTGGSVSTLTIQRTQQEDSAVYLCASSSGRDGTYEQYFGPGTRLTVT.

V is TRBV12-3 or TRBV12-4 and J is TRBJ2-7, with D perhaps matching TRBD1 (6 bases). This CDR3 has 13 amino acids. Trimming pared 0 bases from V and 6 bases from J, leaving 9 bases between. Here the CDR3 DNA reads TGTGCCAGCAGTTTAGCGGCCAGGGGCGAGCAGTACTTC. It is translated as CASSLAARGEQYF.

The rearrangement uses TRBV2 and TRBJ2-7, with 9 nucleotides matching TRBD1. With V trimmed by 6 bases and J by 6 bases, 9 bases remained unmatched. The germline gives CDR1 SNHLY, CDR2 FYNNEI. The CDR3 is made up of 14 amino acids. CDR3 loop: CASRGDREEGEQYF. CDR3 DNA: TGTGCCAGCAGGGGGGACAGGGAAGAGGGCGAGCAGTACTTC.

The CDR3 spells CASSGERRLTYEQYF. The CDR3 nucleotides are TGTGCCAGCAGTGGCGAGAGGCGACTTACCTACGAGCAGTACTTC. This chain links TRBV6-1 with TRBJ2-7; D ambiguous. The CDR3 consists of 15 residues. CDR1 MNHNS and CDR2 SASEGT come from the germline V gene. The V gene lost 4 bases and the J gene lost 2 bases, with 15 bases spanning the gap.

The chain recombines TRBV6-2 or TRBV6-3 with TRBJ2-5; TRBD1 matches at 11 bases. The CDR3 runs to 16 residues. CDR1 is MNHEY, CDR2 SVGEGT, per germline. V trimming: 2 bases; J trimming: 4 bases; junction bases outside the gene matches: 6. CDR3 amino acids: CASSYPRTGGLETQYF. DNA for the CDR3: TGTGCCAGCAGTTACCCCCGGACAGGGGGCTTAGAGACCCAGTACTTC.

V and J are TRBV3-1 (or the pseudogene TRBV3-2) and TRBJ2-7, with 8 positions matching TRBD1. J gave up 6 bases and V 3 bases, and 7 bases lay outside the gene matches. Germline CDR1 reads LGHDT; CDR2 reads YNNKEL (reference sequence). The CDR3 spans 14 residues. The CDR3 protein is CASSQLTGGGEQYF. The CDR3 nucleotides read TGTGCCAGCAGCCAGCTCACAGGGGGAGGCGAGCAGTACTTC.